Reported below is one TCR beta chain. Its antigen is undetermined. This record comes from a study of T-cell memory formation after mild COVID-19. Study results and limitations: Memory sampled before infection contained some responding clones, suggesting cross-reactive memory joined. Those CD4+ clones that contracted were mainly in CM and EM (CD8+ ones in EMRA).

The authors produced TCR alpha and TCR beta cDNA libraries with sample barcodes and UMIs by 5'RACE using constant-segment primers. Each CDR3 protein is one row after TCRdb ran MiXCR on the 5' RACE reads. This table has about 600,000 distinct CDR3 sequences, about 20% appearing once. Sequenced: PBMCs or a T cell subset sorted from them (not recorded which). This receptor was obtained from an adult woman who had mild COVID-19 (a few samples of this study predate the infection). Cell type and time point are not known.

The CDR3 DNA reads as TGCGCCAGCAGCGCTACCGCTGGGACAGGGGGCCAAGGCTACACCTTC. It encodes CASSATAGTGGQGYTF. The genes are TRBV5-1 and TRBJ1-2; 12 nucleotides align to TRBD1. CDR3 length: 16 amino acids. Germline V gives CDR1 SGHRS, CDR2 YFSETQ. The J segment lost 8 bases and the V segment lost 4 bases, leaving 12 bases of the junction unmatched.